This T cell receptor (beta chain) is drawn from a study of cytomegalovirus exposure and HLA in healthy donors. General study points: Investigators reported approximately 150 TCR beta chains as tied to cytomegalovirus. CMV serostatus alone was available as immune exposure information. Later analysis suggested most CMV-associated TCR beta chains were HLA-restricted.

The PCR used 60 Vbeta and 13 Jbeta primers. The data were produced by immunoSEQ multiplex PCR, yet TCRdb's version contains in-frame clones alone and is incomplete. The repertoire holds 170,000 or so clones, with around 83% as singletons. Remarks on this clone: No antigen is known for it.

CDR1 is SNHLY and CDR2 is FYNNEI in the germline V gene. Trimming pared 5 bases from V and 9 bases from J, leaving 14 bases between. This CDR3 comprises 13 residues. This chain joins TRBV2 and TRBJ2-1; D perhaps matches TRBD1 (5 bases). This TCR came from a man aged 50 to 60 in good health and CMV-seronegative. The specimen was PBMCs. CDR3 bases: TGTGCCAGCAGTTTACGAAGGGGAATTGAGCAGTTCTTC. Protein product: CASSLRRGIEQFF.